This T cell receptor beta chain was profiled in a study of CD8 T cells in ankylosing spondylitis (dated by TCRdb to about 2017). Regarding the complete study: The study set out to find disease-linked TCR variants by profiling T cell receptor beta repertoires in ankylosing spondylitis patients and healthy donors. The full study cohort was made up of 20 to 25 ankylosing spondylitis patients and more than 90 healthy donors. Peripheral blood was sampled, and synovial fluid was also collected from ankylosing spondylitis patients.

V is shortened by 3 bases, J by 4 bases, and the region joining them spans 9 bases. The CDR3 runs 13 amino acids, cysteine and phenylalanine included. Left in the record is the CDR3 DNA by itself, 39 bases read in frame from the first base. As encoded in the germline V gene (reference sequence), CDR1 is SEHNR while CDR2 is FQNEAQ. The investigation overall reported the following: Blood from ankylosing spondylitis patients appeared to be characterized by a TCR beta motif made up of under ten highly homologous amino acid variants. Some motif variants had previously been reported in the synovial fluid and blood of reactive arthritis patients, which suggests shared mechanisms of disease initiation. In peripheral blood, the disease-linked clones were found at relatively low frequencies and had a CD8+ phenotype. According to the report, matched synovial fluid samples from ankylosing spondylitis patients were significantly enriched for the disease-linked clones.

The run used an Illumina HiSeq 2500. Quantitative 5'-RACE with molecular barcodes was used to prepare TCR beta libraries. The original methods were these. A new computational method based on a probabilistic model of VDJ rearrangement was used to identify disease-linked TCR variants. TCRdb handled the public reads itself, with Q25 trimming in fastp and clone calling in MiXCR, and kept productive beta chains. Each CDR3 protein appears once, grouped with its most common genes and DNA. The V and J calls, along with clone size, are taken from TCRdb and not from the paper's own processing. The sample table lists some 840,000 distinct CDR3 sequences, roughly 10% of them with a count of one. In total, the top ten clones hold 0.45% to 0.6% of the sample. This clonotype was counted between two and nine times. Its antigen remains undetermined. Per-nucleotide qualities are absent, and no much larger clonotype sits a single base away.

The sequenced material came from blood, either unsorted or a sorted T cell fraction (not recorded which). The receptor was isolated from a male donor with ankylosing spondylitis. This sequence uses TRBV7-9 and TRBJ1-2; the D gene cannot be resolved reliably. The CDR3: CASSFGLSYGYTF. The bases are TGTGCCAGCAGCTTCGGACTAAGCTATGGCTACACCTTC.